The rows below give T cell receptor beta chains drawn from one sample of a study of T cells in Graves' hyperthyroidism and ophthalmopathy. TCRdb reprocessed the multiplex PCR reads via MiXCR and lists one record per CDR3 protein. The profile shows 610,000 or so distinct CDR3 sequences, around 46% of them singletons. Sequencing used peripheral blood or thyroid tissue (not recorded which). All receptors come from a woman in her late teens or twenties with Graves' hyperthyroidism. Both conserved end residues are part of each CDR3. The D gene is left open where the match is weak. Expanded clones get a size class; other rows say once, few or many, or leave the size out.

j_call: TRBJ1-5
clone_size: few
cdr3_length: 14
v_call: TRBV2
d_call: TRBD1
cdr3_nt: TGTGCCAGCAGTGCAGGGACAGGGCATCAGCCCCAGCATTTT
cdr3_aa: CASSAGTGHQPQHF

j_call: TRBJ2-3
clone_size: many
cdr3_length: 11
v_call: TRBV29-1
d_call: NA
cdr3_nt: TGCAGCGTAAAGGGGGGAGATACGCAGTATTTT
cdr3_aa: CSVKGGDTQYF

j_call: TRBJ1-4
clone_size: many
cdr3_length: 13
v_call: TRBV29-1
d_call: NA
cdr3_nt: TGCAGCGTTGAGGGTGGGGCTAATGAAAAACTGTTTTTT
cdr3_aa: CSVEGGANEKLFF

j_call: TRBJ2-7
clone_size: NA
cdr3_length: 15
v_call: TRBV2
d_call: NA
cdr3_nt: TGTGCCAGCAGCTCCACCGGAACAGGGAGGTACGAGCAGTACTTC
cdr3_aa: CASSSTGTGRYEQYF

j_call: TRBJ1-2
clone_size: many
cdr3_length: 15
v_call: TRBV2
d_call: TRBD1
cdr3_nt: TGTGCCAGCAGTGAGCCCCGGGACAGGGGGCATGGCTACACCTTC
cdr3_aa: CASSEPRDRGHGYTF

j_call: TRBJ1-4
clone_size: many
cdr3_length: 14
v_call: TRBV6-5
d_call: NA
cdr3_nt: TGTGCCAGCAGTTACCGAGGGGAATCTGAAAAACTGTTTTTT
cdr3_aa: CASSYRGESEKLFF

j_call: TRBJ1-3
clone_size: NA
cdr3_length: 16
v_call: TRBV7-3
d_call: NA
cdr3_nt: TGTGCCAGCAGCCCTGACACCGGGGAATTTGGAAACACCATATATTTT
cdr3_aa: CASSPDTGEFGNTIYF

j_call: TRBJ2-2
clone_size: NA
cdr3_length: 17
v_call: TRBV10-3
d_call: TRBD2
cdr3_nt: TGTGCCATCAGTGCCGGAGTAGCGGGAGGGCCCGGCGGGGAGCTGTTTTTT
cdr3_aa: CAISAGVAGGPGGELFF

j_call: TRBJ1-5
clone_size: many
cdr3_length: 15
v_call: TRBV15
d_call: NA
cdr3_nt: TGTGCCACCAGCAGGACGTTGGGGAGCAATCAGCCCCAGCATTTT
cdr3_aa: CATSRTLGSNQPQHF

j_call: TRBJ2-2
clone_size: NA
cdr3_length: 16
v_call: TRBV11-2
d_call: TRBD1
cdr3_nt: TGTGCCAGCAGCATGGAACCCGGGACAGGGATGGTGGAGCTGTTTTTT
cdr3_aa: CASSMEPGTGMVELFF

j_call: TRBJ2-6
clone_size: many
cdr3_length: 15
v_call: TRBV27
d_call: NA
cdr3_nt: TGTGCCAGCAGTGTAACAGGCGCTGGGGCCAACGTCCTGACTTTC
cdr3_aa: CASSVTGAGANVLTF

j_call: TRBJ1-2
clone_size: NA
cdr3_length: 11
v_call: TRBV7-9
d_call: NA
cdr3_nt: TGTGCCAGCAGCTTACCCACCTTCACCACCTTC
cdr3_aa: CASSLPTFTTF

j_call: TRBJ1-2
clone_size: many
cdr3_length: 16
v_call: TRBV24-1
d_call: TRBD1
cdr3_nt: TGTGCCACCAGTGATCCGGGACAGGGATTGAACTATGGCTACACCTTC
cdr3_aa: CATSDPGQGLNYGYTF

j_call: TRBJ2-5
clone_size: NA
cdr3_length: 14
v_call: TRBV18
d_call: NA
cdr3_nt: TGTGCCAGCTCACCGGGACCGAGATCAGGGACCCAGTACTTC
cdr3_aa: CASSPGPRSGTQYF

j_call: TRBJ2-5
clone_size: many
cdr3_length: 13
v_call: TRBV2
d_call: TRBD2
cdr3_nt: TGTGCCAGCACCGGACTAGAAAACGAGACCCAGTACTTC
cdr3_aa: CASTGLENETQYF

j_call: TRBJ2-7
clone_size: many
cdr3_length: 13
v_call: TRBV20-1
d_call: NA
cdr3_nt: TGCAGTGCTAGGGGGGGGGCAGACTACGAGCAGTACTTC
cdr3_aa: CSARGGADYEQYF

j_call: TRBJ2-2
clone_size: NA
cdr3_length: 16
v_call: TRBV4-1
d_call: NA
cdr3_nt: TGCGCCAGCAGCCAGTTAGTCAGATCATTGACCGGGGAGCTGTTTTTT
cdr3_aa: CASSQLVRSLTGELFF

j_call: TRBJ2-7
clone_size: many
cdr3_length: 15
v_call: TRBV4-3
d_call: TRBD1
cdr3_nt: TGCGCCAGCAGCCAAGCCCTTCGACAGGGACACGAGCAGTACTTC
cdr3_aa: CASSQALRQGHEQYF

j_call: TRBJ1-2
clone_size: many
cdr3_length: 12
v_call: TRBV9
d_call: NA
cdr3_nt: TGTGCCAGCAGCGCAGAAACACATGGCTACACCTTC
cdr3_aa: CASSAETHGYTF

j_call: TRBJ2-2
clone_size: many
cdr3_length: 13
v_call: TRBV10-3
d_call: NA
cdr3_nt: TGTGCCATCGAGGAAGGCGGGACCGGGGAGCTGTTTTTT
cdr3_aa: CAIEEGGTGELFF

j_call: TRBJ1-6
clone_size: NA
cdr3_length: 15
v_call: TRBV10-3
d_call: NA
cdr3_nt: TGTGCCATCAGTGACGCTACTAGGGAGAATTCACCCCTCCACTTT
cdr3_aa: CAISDATRENSPLHF

j_call: TRBJ2-1
clone_size: NA
cdr3_length: 13
v_call: TRBV5-1
d_call: NA
cdr3_nt: TGCGCCAGCAGCTGGGTGGGGGGCAATGAGCAGTTCTTC
cdr3_aa: CASSWVGGNEQFF

j_call: TRBJ2-1
clone_size: NA
cdr3_length: 17
v_call: TRBV7-2
d_call: TRBD2
cdr3_nt: TGTGCCAGCAGCTTCGCCCTACTAGCGGGGGCCTACAATGAGCAGTTCTTC
cdr3_aa: CASSFALLAGAYNEQFF

j_call: TRBJ1-4
clone_size: many
cdr3_length: 16
v_call: TRBV5-1
d_call: NA
cdr3_nt: TGCGCCAGCAGCTTGGACAGCTTTGCAACTAATGAAAAACTGTTTTTT
cdr3_aa: CASSLDSFATNEKLFF

j_call: TRBJ2-3
clone_size: NA
cdr3_length: 16
v_call: TRBV10-3
d_call: NA
cdr3_nt: TGTGCCATCAGTGAGTCTCTCTTCCTGAGCACAGATACGCAGTATTTT
cdr3_aa: CAISESLFLSTDTQYF

j_call: TRBJ2-5
clone_size: NA
cdr3_length: 11
v_call: TRBV29-1
d_call: NA
cdr3_nt: TGCAGCTTTGGGGATGGGGAGACCCAGTACTTC
cdr3_aa: CSFGDGETQYF

j_call: TRBJ1-3
clone_size: NA
cdr3_length: 14
v_call: TRBV13
d_call: NA
cdr3_nt: TGTGCCAGCAGGGACATGGTTCTTGGAAACACCATATATTTT
cdr3_aa: CASRDMVLGNTIYF

j_call: TRBJ2-5
clone_size: NA
cdr3_length: 12
v_call: TRBV18
d_call: NA
cdr3_nt: TGTGCCAGCTCACCAATTGAAGAGACCCAGTACTTC
cdr3_aa: CASSPIEETQYF

j_call: TRBJ2-5
clone_size: NA
cdr3_length: 14
v_call: TRBV12-3/TRBV12-4
d_call: TRBD2
cdr3_nt: TGTGCCAGCAGTGGCCGCCGAGCGGGAGGGCCCCAGTACTTC
cdr3_aa: CASSGRRAGGPQYF

j_call: TRBJ1-1
clone_size: NA
cdr3_length: 16
v_call: TRBV7-2
d_call: NA
cdr3_nt: TGTGCCAGCAGCTTAGTTTTGGGGGGAGTGTTCACTGAAGCTTTCTTT
cdr3_aa: CASSLVLGGVFTEAFF

j_call: TRBJ1-6
clone_size: NA
cdr3_length: 16
v_call: TRBV7-7
d_call: NA
cdr3_nt: TGTGCTAGCAGCTTAGGATCCCGTGGGGACGATTCACCCCTCCACTTT
cdr3_aa: CASSLGSRGDDSPLHF

j_call: TRBJ2-7
clone_size: NA
cdr3_length: 14
v_call: TRBV20-1
d_call: TRBD2
cdr3_nt: TGCAGTGCTAGCCAGCGGGAGTTTAACTACGAGCAGTACTTC
cdr3_aa: CSASQREFNYEQYF

j_call: TRBJ2-1
clone_size: NA
cdr3_length: 13
v_call: TRBV7-2
d_call: NA
cdr3_nt: TGTGCCAGCAGCTTAGGATCCTACAATGAGCGGTTCTTC
cdr3_aa: CASSLGSYNERFF

j_call: TRBJ2-1
clone_size: NA
cdr3_length: 16
v_call: TRBV12-3/TRBV12-4
d_call: TRBD2
cdr3_nt: TGTGCCAGCACCCTAGCCCTAGCGGGAGACGGGAATGAGCAGTTCTTC
cdr3_aa: CASTLALAGDGNEQFF

j_call: TRBJ1-1
clone_size: NA
cdr3_length: 12
v_call: TRBV9
d_call: TRBD1
cdr3_nt: TGTGCCAGCCTAGACAGGGCCACTGAAGCTTTCTTT
cdr3_aa: CASLDRATEAFF

j_call: TRBJ1-2
clone_size: NA
cdr3_length: 16
v_call: TRBV13
d_call: TRBD1
cdr3_nt: TGTGCCAGCCATCATCTCGGGGACAGGGTGGACTATGGCTACACCTTC
cdr3_aa: CASHHLGDRVDYGYTF

j_call: TRBJ2-7
clone_size: many
cdr3_length: 14
v_call: TRBV20-1
d_call: TRBD2
cdr3_nt: TGCAGTGCTAGCCCCGGACTAGCGGGATACGAGCAGTACTTC
cdr3_aa: CSASPGLAGYEQYF

j_call: TRBJ1-5
clone_size: many
cdr3_length: 16
v_call: TRBV7-8
d_call: TRBD1
cdr3_nt: TGTGCCAGCAGCTTAGGGTCCTGGCAGGGGGCCCAGCCCCAGCATTTT
cdr3_aa: CASSLGSWQGAQPQHF

j_call: TRBJ1-5
clone_size: many
cdr3_length: 15
v_call: TRBV5-5
d_call: TRBD1
cdr3_nt: TGTGCCAGCAGCCGGATTACAGGGGGAGATCAGCCCCAGCATTTT
cdr3_aa: CASSRITGGDQPQHF

j_call: TRBJ1-4
clone_size: many
cdr3_length: 14
v_call: TRBV2
d_call: NA
cdr3_nt: TGTGCCAGCAGAATCAGGAGTACTAATGAAAAACTGTTTTTT
cdr3_aa: CASRIRSTNEKLFF

j_call: TRBJ2-3
clone_size: NA
cdr3_length: 14
v_call: TRBV12-5
d_call: TRBD2
cdr3_nt: TGTGCTAGTGGTTTGGAGCGGGAGCACAATGAGCAGTATTTT
cdr3_aa: CASGLEREHNEQYF

j_call: TRBJ2-7
clone_size: NA
cdr3_length: 11
v_call: TRBV29-1
d_call: NA
cdr3_nt: TGCAGCTTGAGGCAGTTCTACGAGCAGTACTTC
cdr3_aa: CSLRQFYEQYF

j_call: TRBJ1-1
clone_size: many
cdr3_length: 14
v_call: TRBV7-2
d_call: NA
cdr3_nt: TGTGCCAGCAGCTCGATCCCGGGTGCCACTGAAGCTTTCTTT
cdr3_aa: CASSSIPGATEAFF

j_call: TRBJ1-1
clone_size: many
cdr3_length: 15
v_call: TRBV14
d_call: NA
cdr3_nt: TGTGCCAGCAGCCAAGTACAGGGTGGATACACTGAAGCTTTCTTT
cdr3_aa: CASSQVQGGYTEAFF